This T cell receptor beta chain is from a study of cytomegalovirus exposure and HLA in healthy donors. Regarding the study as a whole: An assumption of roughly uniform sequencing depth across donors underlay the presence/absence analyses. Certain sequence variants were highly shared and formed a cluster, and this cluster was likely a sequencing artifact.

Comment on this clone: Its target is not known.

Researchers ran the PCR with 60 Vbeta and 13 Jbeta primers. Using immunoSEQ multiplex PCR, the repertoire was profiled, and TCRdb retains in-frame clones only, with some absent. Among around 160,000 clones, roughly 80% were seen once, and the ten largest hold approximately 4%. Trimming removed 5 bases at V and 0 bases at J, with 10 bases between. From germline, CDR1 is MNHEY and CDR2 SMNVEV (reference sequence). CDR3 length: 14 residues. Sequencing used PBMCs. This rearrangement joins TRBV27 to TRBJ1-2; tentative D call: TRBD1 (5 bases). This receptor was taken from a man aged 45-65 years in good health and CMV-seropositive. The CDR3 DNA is TGTGCCAGCAGTCCGGACACTACTAACTATGGCTACACCTTC. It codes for CASSPDTTNYGYTF.